This TCR beta chain was retrieved from a study of technical replicates of blood from several donors. TCRdb's copy holds only in-frame clones and misses some; the assay was immunoSEQ multiplex PCR. The sample consists of 70,000 to 90,000 clones, under 95% of them appearing once. The length of the CDR3 is 15 residues. The germline gives CDR1 SEHNR, CDR2 FQNEAQ (reference sequence). The J segment lost 4 bases and the V segment lost 5 bases, leaving 8 bases of the junction unmatched. The chain carries TRBV7-9 and TRBJ1-3; TRBD1 agrees at 7 bases. Sequenced input: T cells isolated from PBMCs. This TCR came from a human donor in good health. In nucleotides, the CDR3 is TGTGCCAGCAGCCCCCCGACAGGGCAGGGAAACACCATATATTTT. Translation gives CASSPPTGQGNTIYF.